This TCR beta chain was identified during a study of cytomegalovirus exposure and HLA in healthy donors. Study-wide points: Sequencing probably produced one cluster of sequence variants that were highly shared. At a 0.05 false discovery rate, a later analysis found around 15,000 TCR beta sequences to be associated with HLA alleles. Analyses of presence/absence relied on an assumption of roughly uniform sequencing depth across donors. In vitro data verified three CMV-associated chains as specific for CMV antigens.

Germline trimming cut 3 bases from V and 1 base from J; bases unmatched to any gene: 7. The CDR3 consists of 17 residues. The germline V gene has CDR1 MGHRA and CDR2 YSYEKL. PCR was performed using 60 Vbeta and 13 Jbeta primers. Libraries were prepared by immunoSEQ multiplex PCR; TCRdb keeps only in-frame clonotypes and omits some of them. The sample yields under 200,000 clones, around 86% seen once. As for this clone: Its target is not known.

The TCR comes from a girl aged 2 to 10 in good health and CMV-seropositive. The material sequenced was PBMCs. J is TRBJ2-4 and V is TRBV4-1; the match to TRBD2 covers 9 bases. The CDR3 DNA is TGCGCCAGCAGCCATCCCGGGACTAGCAGGGCCAAAAACATTCAGTACTTC. Translated: CASSHPGTSRAKNIQYF.